The 25 T cell receptor beta chains in this list originate from one sample, sequenced in a study of OX40 agonist ivuxolimab in advanced cancers. TCRdb keeps only in-frame clones here, not all; method: immunoSEQ multiplex PCR. The profile covers tens of thousands of clones, with roughly four fifths appearing a single time and roughly 1.7% taken by the ten largest. This sample comprised CD4+ or CD8+ T cells sorted from blood, obtained in a trial of the OX40 agonist ivuxolimab. Source of these receptors: an adult with an advanced solid tumor such as melanoma, head and neck, liver or kidney cancer.

The table lists this clone with a few counts. V and J are TRBV5-1 and TRBJ2-1; TRBD2 agrees at 13 bases. Germline assignment: CDR1 SGHRS and CDR2 YFSETQ. V trimming: 4 bases; J trimming: 9 bases; junction bases outside the gene matches: 7. CDR3 length: 15 amino acids. CDR3 bases: TGCGCCAGCAGCCGGGGGACTAGCGGGGTTATTGAGCAGTTCTTC. Translating gives CASSRGTSGVIEQFF.

The V gene is TRBV29-1, the J gene TRBJ1-1; D is unresolved. The CDR3 is 13 residues long. Trimming removed 1 base from V and 2 bases from J, with 8 bases in between. CDR1 and CDR2 (germline): SQVTM, ANQGSEA. In nucleotides, the CDR3 is TGCAGCGTTGAAGCGGGCGGTAACACTGAAGCTTTCTTT. Residues: CSVEAGGNTEAFF. Variable domain in full (rest from reference TRBV29-1 and TRBJ1-1): SAVISQKPSRDICQRGTSLTIQCQVDSQVTMMFWYRQQPGQSLTLIATANQGSEATYESGFVIDKFPISRPNLTFSTLTVSNMSPEDSSIYLCSVEAGGNTEAFFGQGTRLTVV.

This chain links TRBV7-2 with TRBJ2-5; the D is unclear. This CDR3 contains 13 residues. Trimming pared 3 bases from V and 2 bases from J, leaving 7 bases between. Germline assignment: CDR1 SGHTA and CDR2 FQGNSA. CDR3 region: CASSFGRQETQYF. Here the CDR3 DNA reads TGTGCCAGCAGCTTCGGACGGCAAGAGACCCAGTACTTC.

The chain uses TRBV30 and TRBJ1-2; possible D gene TRBD1, 5 bases. V lost 2 bases and J lost 13, with 14 bases in between. The CDR3 spans 11 residues. Germline CDR1 is GTSNPN and CDR2 is SVGIG (reference sequence). The CDR3 region is CAWSSIRDLTF. The CDR3 bases are TGTGCCTGGAGTAGTATCCGGGACCTCACCTTC.

The chain carries TRBV5-4 and TRBJ2-4; TRBD1 might be the D (5 bases). This CDR3 has 13 amino acids. The germline V gene encodes CDR1 SGHNT and CDR2 YYREEE (reference sequence). The germline V and J ends were trimmed by 4 bases and 4 bases, with 9 bases remaining between them. CDR3 in amino acids: CASSTDMKNIQYF. The CDR3 DNA reads TGTGCCAGCAGCACGGACATGAAAAACATTCAGTACTTC. Variable domain in full (rest from reference TRBV5-4 and TRBJ2-4): ETGVTQSPTHLIKTRGQQVTLRCSSQSGHNTVSWYQQALGQGPQFIFQYYREEENGRGNFPPRFSGLQFPNYSSELNVNALELDDSALYLCASSTDMKNIQYFGAGTRLSVL.

The chain uses TRBV9 and TRBJ1-3; D is undetermined. CDR1 and CDR2 from the germline V gene are SGDLS and YYNGEE. V was pared by 0 bases and J by 0 bases, with 7 bases between. CDR3 length equals 15 residues. The CDR3 DNA reads TGTGCCAGCAGCGTAGAGAGGACCTCTGGAAACACCATATATTTT. Protein product: CASSVERTSGNTIYF.

This chain links TRBV28 with TRBJ1-5; no clear D. Trimming removed 8 bases from V and 1 base from J, with 3 bases in between. The germline V gene has CDR1 MDHEN and CDR2 SYDVKM. The CDR3 has 11 amino acids. The CDR3 protein is CASQSNQPQHF. CDR3 coding DNA: TGTGCCAGCCAGAGCAATCAGCCCCAGCATTTT.

V gene TRBV5-1 combines with J gene TRBJ2-3, with 9 nucleotides matching TRBD1. Germline CDR1 is SGHRS and CDR2 is YFSETQ. Unmatched junction bases numbered 1, after V lost 2 bases and J lost 0 bases. CDR3 length equals 15 residues. CDR3 in amino acids: CASSFDRGSTDTQYF. The CDR3 region has the DNA TGCGCCAGCAGCTTCGACAGGGGGAGCACAGATACGCAGTATTTT. The full variable domain, its missing parts supplied by reference TRBV5-1 and TRBJ2-3, is KAGVTQTPRYLIKTRGQQVTLSCSPISGHRSVSWYQQTPGQGLQFLFEYFSETQRNKGNFPGRFSGRQFSNSRSEMNVSTLELGDSALYLCASSFDRGSTDTQYFGPGTRLTVL.

V is TRBV7-3 and J is TRBJ1-2; 9 nucleotides agree with TRBD1. The CDR3 spans 15 residues. V shed 5 bases, J shed 3 bases, and the junction held 7 bases outside the gene matches. Germline V gene sequence: CDR1 SGHTA, CDR2 FQGTGA. The CDR3 is CASSAQGARDYGYTF. As DNA, the CDR3 is TGTGCCAGCAGCGCACAGGGGGCGCGGGACTATGGCTACACCTTC.

V and J are TRBV27 and TRBJ1-3; weak D call: TRBD1 (5 bases). From germline, CDR1 is MNHEY and CDR2 SMNVEV (reference sequence). Trimming stripped 6 bases from V and 0 bases from J, with 12 bases between. The CDR3 is made up of 15 amino acids. The CDR3 sequence: CASSPTRDSGNTIYF. The CDR3 region has the DNA TGTGCCAGCAGCCCCACCAGGGACTCTGGAAACACCATATATTTT.

J is TRBJ1-4 and V is TRBV19; D unresolved. The CDR3 sequence is 17 residues long. Germline lookup yields CDR1 LNHDA and CDR2 SQIVND (reference sequence). Trimming removed 5 bases from V and 12 bases from J, with 28 bases in between. CDR3 bases: TGTGCCAGTAGTCAAGACGGAGGACCTAGGTTTGCAATACAACTGTTTTTT. Protein product: CASSQDGGPRFAIQLFF.

This clone was counted between two and nine times. The V call is TRBV18, the J call TRBJ2-7; D perhaps matches TRBD1 (5 bases). There are 15 residues in the CDR3. Germline lookup yields CDR1 KGHSH and CDR2 LQKENI. V lost 8 bases and J 7 bases, leaving 24 bases between the germline ends. CDR3 nucleotide sequence: TGTGCCAGCACTACGGAAGGGGCGTCTAAAGGTGAGCAGTACTTC. This gives the protein CASTTEGASKGEQYF.

The CDR3 region has the DNA TGTGCCACCCTGGACAGGGGTAATGAAAAACTGTTTTTT. This encodes CATLDRGNEKLFF. V is TRBV19 and J is TRBJ1-4; 9 nucleotides match TRBD1. Per germline, CDR1 LNHDA and CDR2 SQIVND (reference sequence). V lost 10 bases and J lost 4; bases outside the gene matches: 4. This CDR3 comprises 13 residues.

The rearrangement links TRBV2 to TRBJ1-4; 8 bases agree with TRBD1. The CDR3 runs to 14 residues. Germline V gene sequence: CDR1 SNHLY, CDR2 FYNNEI. The V gene end was trimmed by 7 bases and the J gene end by 7 bases; junction bases not matched to a gene: 8. The CDR3 sequence is CASTLRGLVEKLFF. CDR3 sequence (DNA): TGTGCCAGCACCCTCAGGGGGCTTGTTGAAAAACTGTTTTTT.

The rearrangement uses TRBV7-9 and TRBJ2-2, with 8 bases matching TRBD2. In germline, CDR1 is SEHNR, CDR2 FQNEAQ (reference sequence). This CDR3 is 14 amino acids long. With 10 bases clipped from V and 3 bases from J, the junction kept 7 bases outside the gene matches. DNA for the CDR3: TGTGCCACCTCCCGAGCGGGGGACACCGGGGAGCTGTTTTTT. Its translation: CATSRAGDTGELFF.

The sample holds a few counts of this clone. The rearrangement links TRBV5-1 to TRBJ1-6; 9 positions match TRBD1. Looked up from germline, CDR1 is SGHRS and CDR2 is YFSETQ. CDR3 length: 17 residues. V lost 2 bases and J lost 5; bases outside the gene matches: 8. Here the CDR3 reads CASSLGTGRSDNSPLHF. In DNA form, the CDR3 reads TGCGCCAGCAGCTTAGGGACAGGGAGGTCGGATAATTCACCCCTCCACTTT.

The chain combines TRBV9 with TRBJ2-3, with 8 bases that match TRBD2. V gave up 0 bases and J gave up 1 base; unmatched junction bases: 1. The CDR3 sequence is 15 residues long. The germline V gene encodes CDR1 SGDLS and CDR2 YYNGEE. The DNA of the CDR3 is TGTGCCAGCAGCGTAGGGCGGGGGGGCACAGATACGCAGTATTTT. Its protein is CASSVGRGGTDTQYF. The entire variable domain, with the rest obtained from reference TRBV9 and TRBJ2-3, is as follows: DSGVTQTPKHLITATGQRVTLRCSPRSGDLSVYWYQQSLDQGLQFLIQYYNGEERAKGNILERFSAQQFPDLHSELNLSSLELGDSALYFCASSVGRGGTDTQYFGPGTRLTVL.

The J gene is TRBJ2-5, the V gene TRBV10-3; 8 positions agree with TRBD2. CDR3 length: 14 residues. Germline CDR1 and CDR2: ENHRY and SYGVKD. After removal of 8 bases from V and 5 bases from J, the junction contained 10 bases not matched to a gene. As DNA, the CDR3 is TGTGCCATCGCGGGAGGCGGCCCCCGGGAGACCCAGTACTTC. Amino acid sequence: CAIAGGGPRETQYF.

The rearrangement joins TRBV7-6 to TRBJ2-7, with D possibly being TRBD1 (5 bases). The germline gives CDR1 SGHVS, CDR2 FNYEAQ. Trimming cost V 1 base and J 3 bases, with 13 bases left between them. This CDR3 spans 15 amino acids. CDR3 bases: TGTGCCAGCAGCTTAGGGCAGGGCAGTTTCTACGAGCAGTACTTC. It encodes CASSLGQGSFYEQYF.

The chain combines TRBV5-1 with TRBJ1-5; D is unresolved. Trimming took 8 bases from V and 6 from J, leaving 24 bases between them. The CDR3 consists of 16 residues. Germline assignment: CDR1 SGHRS and CDR2 YFSETQ. In nucleotides, the CDR3 is TGCGCCAGAGTTTCTCCGGGCCCCCGGTTAAGTCAGCCCCAGCATTTT. It yields the protein CARVSPGPRLSQPQHF.

This chain links TRBV27 with TRBJ1-5; D ambiguous. CDR1 MNHEY and CDR2 SMNVEV come from the germline V gene (reference sequence). This CDR3 region has 14 residues. Trimming cost V 2 bases and J 7 bases, with 12 bases left between them. The CDR3 coding sequence is TGTGCCAGCAGTTTACATACCAGGTCGCAGCCCCAGCATTTT. Amino acids: CASSLHTRSQPQHF.

This chain links TRBV7-3 with TRBJ2-2, with D possibly being TRBD1 or TRBD2 (5 bases each). Germline V gene lookup returns CDR1 SGHTA and CDR2 FQGTGA. V lost 5 bases and J 0 bases, leaving 10 bases between the germline ends. This CDR3 is built from 15 residues. The CDR3 spells CASSRDVTNTGELFF. The DNA of the CDR3 is TGTGCCAGCAGCCGGGACGTAACGAACACCGGGGAGCTGTTTTTT.

The rearrangement joins TRBV18 to TRBJ1-4; 9 nucleotides agree with TRBD1. CDR1 is KGHSH and CDR2 is LQKENI in the germline V gene. V lost 0 bases, J lost 4 bases, and 0 bases stayed unmatched. The CDR3 totals 15 residues. CDR3 in amino acids: CASSPPDRGNEKLFF. CDR3 sequence (DNA): TGTGCCAGCTCACCACCGGACAGGGGTAATGAAAAACTGTTTTTT.

Turning to this clone: Compared with germline, one end of the junction differs, possibly owing to a read error. Other DNA sequences in the sample encode the same CDR3. The chain employs TRBV7-9 and TRBJ1-2, with 7 bases lining up with TRBD1. The CDR3 contains 12 residues. The germline V gene has CDR1 SEHNR and CDR2 FQNEAQ (reference sequence). CDR3 sequence: CASTLTEGAAYF. CDR3 coding DNA: TGTGCCAGCACCCTAACTGAGGGGGCCGCGTACTTC.

This sequence joins TRBV2 and TRBJ1-6; D uncertain. Germline V lookup: CDR1 SNHLY, CDR2 FYNNEI. The V end lost 7 bases, the J end lost 5 bases, and 9 bases lay between the germline ends. The CDR3 extends over 13 amino acids. The CDR3 sequence: CASTRTDNSPLHF. CDR3 in DNA: TGTGCCAGCACGCGGACGGATAATTCACCCCTCCACTTT.